A single sample is the source of the 32 T cell receptor beta chains below, sequenced in a study of a mutant IDH1 vaccine in newly diagnosed glioma. Sequencing was performed with immunoSEQ multiplex PCR; in TCRdb, only in-frame clones are kept and a portion is missing. The table records tens of thousands of clones, approximately 90% of them present only once. Time point here: baseline, week 1 (first vaccination visit). As for treatment: pre-vaccination baseline after standard-of-care therapy. The input for sequencing was PBMCs, taken from a glioma patient treated with radiotherapy, temozolomide or both. These receptors originate from a man aged 35-49 years with glioma.

The J gene is TRBJ1-2, the V gene TRBV2; 8 nucleotides align to TRBD1. Looked up from germline, CDR1 is SNHLY and CDR2 is FYNNEI. The J segment lost 8 bases and the V segment lost 6 bases, leaving 20 bases of the junction unmatched. This CDR3 is built from 17 residues. The CDR3: CASSETPHRTGTEGYTF. The CDR3 DNA reads TGTGCCAGCAGCGAAACCCCCCACCGGACAGGGACTGAGGGCTACACCTTC.

This clone was seen more than once but under ten times. CDR3 loop: CASSPHGVKAGIRNEQYF. CDR3 in DNA: TGTGCCAGCAGCCCCCACGGGGTGAAGGCGGGGATCAGGAACGAGCAGTACTTC. The V gene is TRBV4-2, the J gene TRBJ2-7; maybe TRBD2 (6 bases). This CDR3 has 18 amino acids. V dropped 4 bases and J dropped 5 bases, with 27 bases sitting between them. The germline V gene encodes CDR1 LGHNA and CDR2 YNFKEQ.

V and J are TRBV5-5 and TRBJ2-7; D perhaps matches TRBD2 (6 bases). In germline, CDR1 is SGHKS, CDR2 YYEKEE (reference sequence). V lost 4 bases, J lost 1 base, and 12 bases lay in between. This CDR3 has 14 residues. DNA for the CDR3: TGTGCCAGCAGCGGGGGACTTGTATCCTACGAGCAGTACTTC. It yields the protein CASSGGLVSYEQYF.

This chain links TRBV27 with TRBJ1-2; TRBD1 is a possible D gene (5 bases). The germline CDR1 and CDR2 sequences are MNHEY and SMNVEV (reference sequence). The CDR3 loop spans 15 amino acids. V was pared by 3 bases and J by 4 bases, with 15 bases between. The CDR3 DNA reads TGTGCCAGCAGTTTCCGGGGGAGTGAGTCCTATGGCTACACCTTC. Protein sequence: CASSFRGSESYGYTF.

The J gene is TRBJ2-7, the V gene TRBV4-2, with no clear D. The CDR3 extends over 15 amino acids. Trimming left V 1 base short and J 0 bases short, with 10 bases between. Per germline, CDR1 LGHNA and CDR2 YNFKEQ. As DNA, the CDR3 is TGTGCCAGCAGCCAAGGATTAGTCAGCTCCTACGAGCAGTACTTC. It encodes CASSQGLVSSYEQYF.

The table lists this clone with a few counts. The chain couples TRBV5-1 to TRBJ1-1; the D is unclear. V was pared by 0 bases and J by 7 bases, with 7 bases between. CDR1 SGHRS and CDR2 YFSETQ come from the germline V gene. This CDR3 comprises 12 residues. The CDR3 here is CASSLDSSEAFF. The DNA for the CDR3 is TGCGCCAGCAGCTTGGACAGTAGTGAAGCTTTCTTT.

The V and J genes are TRBV21-1 and TRBJ1-4; the table assigns TRBD1, which was not confirmed against the DNA. TRBV21-1 is a pseudogene. The length of the CDR3 is 16 residues. The CDR3 loop reads CASSKFPRGTNEKLFF. The CDR3 DNA is TGTGCCAGCAGCAAATTCCCCAGGGGAACTAATGAAAAACTGTTTTTT.

The chain couples TRBV18 to TRBJ2-1; 8 bases align to TRBD2. The germline gives CDR1 KGHSH, CDR2 LQKENI. V shed 3 bases, J shed 7 bases, and the junction held 11 bases outside the gene matches. CDR3 length: 16 residues. This CDR3 is CASSPHPPSGPNEQFF. The CDR3 DNA is TGTGCCAGCTCACCGCACCCCCCTAGCGGGCCTAATGAGCAGTTCTTC.

V is TRBV5-5 and J is TRBJ1-2; 10 bases are shared with TRBD1. This CDR3 spans 16 amino acids. Germline CDR1 SGHKS, CDR2 YYEKEE (reference sequence). Losses at the gene ends were 4 bases for V and 4 bases for J; bases not matched to a gene: 10. The CDR3 loop reads CASSINWTGGGYGYTF. Here the CDR3 DNA reads TGTGCCAGCAGCATAAACTGGACAGGGGGAGGCTATGGCTACACCTTC.

This chain joins TRBV7-2 and TRBJ2-1, with D possibly TRBD2 on 6 matching bases. Germline CDR1 reads SGHTA; CDR2 reads FQGNSA. The CDR3 length is 13 residues. V lost 2 bases and J 16 bases, leaving 18 bases between the germline ends. The CDR3 sequence: CASSLSVSRDLFF. The CDR3 nucleotides are TGTGCCAGCAGCTTAAGTGTTTCGCGGGACTTATTCTTC.

The chain employs TRBV7-2 and TRBJ1-6; D might be TRBD1 (6 bases). The CDR3 covers 16 residues. Germline assignment: CDR1 SGHTA and CDR2 FQGNSA. The V and J ends lost 5 bases and 0 bases respectively, with 11 bases between them. CDR3 coding DNA: TGTGCCAGCAGCCCAAAGGACAGCTCCTATAATTCACCCCTCCACTTT. Its protein product is CASSPKDSSYNSPLHF.

The chain links TRBV5-1 to TRBJ1-3; 9 positions match TRBD1. CDR3 length: 17 amino acids. Germline values: CDR1 SGHRS, CDR2 YFSETQ. V trimming: 0 bases; J trimming: 4 bases; junction bases outside the gene matches: 8. The CDR3 nucleotides read TGCGCCAGCAGCTTGGGCCAAAGGGACAGGGAAGGAAACACCATATATTTT. Encoded protein: CASSLGQRDREGNTIYF.

The rearrangement joins TRBV7-2 to TRBJ2-3; 9 bases fit TRBD1. After removal of 5 bases from V and 2 bases from J, the junction contained 2 bases not matched to a gene. The V gene's germline CDR1 is SGHTA and CDR2 FQGNSA. There are 14 residues in the CDR3. CDR3 region: CASSGQGYTDTQYF. CDR3 bases: TGTGCCAGCAGCGGACAGGGGTACACAGATACGCAGTATTTT. Filled out from reference TRBV7-2 and TRBJ2-3, the complete variable domain reads GAGVSQSPSNKVTEKGKDVELRCDPISGHTALYWYRQSLGQGLEFLIYFQGNSAPDKSGLPSDRFSAERTGGSVSTLTIQRTQQEDSAVYLCASSGQGYTDTQYFGPGTRLTVL.

The V call is TRBV6-5, the J call TRBJ2-1; 13 positions agree with TRBD2. V was clipped by 7 bases and J by 9 bases; unmatched bases: 9. CDR1 MNHEY and CDR2 SVGAGI come from the germline V gene. The length of the CDR3 is 15 residues. As DNA, the CDR3 is TGTGCCAGCACTATCACACTAGCGGGAGGGCGTGAGCAGTTCTTC. Protein sequence: CASTITLAGGREQFF.

The J gene is TRBJ2-1, the V gene TRBV5-1; D gene unclear. The ends were cut back, 6 bases at V and 6 bases at J, with 13 bases in the middle. CDR3 length: 13 residues. Germline V gene lookup returns CDR1 SGHRS and CDR2 YFSETQ. The CDR3 bases are TGCGCCAGCAACCAAGTCGACTTCAATGAGCAGTTCTTC. Amino acid sequence: CASNQVDFNEQFF. Full variable domain (remainder filled in from reference TRBV5-1 and TRBJ2-1): KAGVTQTPRYLIKTRGQQVTLSCSPISGHRSVSWYQQTPGQGLQFLFEYFSETQRNKGNFPGRFSGRQFSNSRSEMNVSTLELGDSALYLCASNQVDFNEQFFGPGTRLTVL.

The chain links TRBV19 to TRBJ1-4, with 7 bases fitting TRBD1. CDR1 is LNHDA and CDR2 is SQIVND in the germline V gene (reference sequence). J gave up 7 bases and V 4 bases, and 6 bases lay outside the gene matches. This CDR3 contains 14 residues. The CDR3 sequence: CASSTTGWGEKLFF. The CDR3 bases are TGTGCCAGTAGTACGACAGGGTGGGGTGAAAAACTGTTTTTT.

This chain joins TRBV27 and TRBJ1-1; D unclear. The CDR3 runs to 15 residues. The V end was cut by 2 bases, the J end by 2 bases, with 12 bases between. In germline, CDR1 is MNHEY, CDR2 SMNVEV (reference sequence). In nucleotides, the CDR3 is TGTGCCAGCAGTTTAAGTGTTCGCCAAAACACTGAAGCTTTCTTT. Translation: CASSLSVRQNTEAFF.

Concerning this clone: The same CDR3 arises from other DNA sequences in this sample as well. This rearrangement joins TRBV18 to TRBJ1-5; the D is unclear. CDR3 size: 13 residues. V was cut by 3 bases and J by 2 bases, with 5 bases left in between. Germline V gene data show CDR1 as KGHSH and CDR2 as LQKENI. CDR3 amino acids: CASSPGGNQPQHF. CDR3 nucleotides: TGTGCCAGCTCACCCGGAGGCAATCAGCCCCAGCATTTT. Supplemented by reference TRBV18 and TRBJ1-5, the full variable domain reads NAGVMQNPRHLVRRRGQEARLRCSPMKGHSHVYWYRQLPEEGLKFMVYLQKENIIDESGMPKERFSAEFPKEGPSILRIQQVVRGDSAAYFCASSPGGNQPQHFGDGTRLSIL.

This chain uses TRBV11-3 with TRBJ2-7; TRBD1 agrees at 7 bases. V shed 5 bases and J 8 bases; nucleotides not matched to a gene: 9. Per the germline V gene, CDR1 is SGHNT and CDR2 is YENEEA. This CDR3 is built from 13 residues. CDR3 amino acids: CASSPPGTEKQYF. The CDR3 DNA follows: TGTGCCAGCAGCCCCCCCGGGACAGAGAAGCAGTACTTC.

The J gene is TRBJ1-2, the V gene TRBV15, with TRBD1 as a possible D gene (5 bases). The germline CDR1 and CDR2 sequences are LNHNV and YYDKDF (reference sequence). V gave up 5 bases and J gave up 4 bases, with 14 bases separating them. This CDR3 is built from 14 residues. This chain's CDR3 is CATSGRTGGYGYTF. The DNA of the CDR3 is TGTGCCACCAGCGGACGTACAGGCGGCTATGGCTACACCTTC.

This rearrangement joins TRBV6-1 to TRBJ2-2, with D possibly being TRBD1 (5 bases). The CDR3 is 15 residues long. Germline values: CDR1 MNHNS, CDR2 SASEGT. The V gene lost 8 bases and the J gene lost 0 bases, with 13 bases spanning the gap. The CDR3 loop reads CASARQSANTGELFF. The CDR3 DNA reads TGTGCCAGCGCCCGACAGTCCGCGAACACCGGGGAGCTGTTTTTT.

J is TRBJ2-1 and V is TRBV5-1; D unclear. This CDR3 has 15 amino acids. Germline V gene lookup returns CDR1 SGHRS and CDR2 YFSETQ. V lost 0 bases to trimming and J lost 3 bases, with 10 bases between them. The CDR3 coding sequence is TGCGCCAGCAGCTTGGATTCAAACTTCTACAATGAGCAGTTCTTC. Translation: CASSLDSNFYNEQFF.

The chain employs TRBV7-9 and TRBJ1-1; D possibly corresponds to TRBD1 (6 bases). Looked up from germline, CDR1 is SEHNR and CDR2 is FQNEAQ (reference sequence). V was clipped by 0 bases and J by 3 bases, with 11 bases between them. The CDR3 length is 15 residues. Here the CDR3 DNA reads TGTGCCAGCAGCTTAGCGCAGGGGCGGTACACTGAAGCTTTCTTT. This encodes CASSLAQGRYTEAFF.

The V and J genes are TRBV4-3 and TRBJ1-5; no clear D. The V end lost 0 bases, the J end lost 2 bases, and 11 bases lay between the germline ends. Germline V gives CDR1 LGHNA, CDR2 YSLEER. The CDR3 spans 16 residues. CDR3 residues: CASSQESAFGNQPQHF. CDR3 coding DNA: TGCGCCAGCAGCCAAGAGTCAGCGTTCGGCAATCAGCCCCAGCATTTT.

This clone is medium-sized in the sample. The DNA for the CDR3 is TGCGCCAGCAGCTTTAGGTCTGGGGGCAATGAGCAGTTCTTC. It yields the protein CASSFRSGGNEQFF. The chain carries TRBV5-1 and TRBJ2-1; TRBD1 or TRBD2 may be the D gene (5 bases each). From germline, CDR1 is SGHRS and CDR2 YFSETQ. This CDR3 region has 14 residues. V lost 2 bases and J lost 6, with 12 bases in between.

As regards this clone: This may be a read error, as it is one base from a much larger clone. Distinct nucleotide sequences in the sample also encode this CDR3. The chain joins TRBV5-6 to TRBJ2-7; TRBD1 matches at 8 bases. The CDR3 length is 14 residues. Trimming took 0 bases from V and 4 from J; bases not matched to a gene: 3. The V gene's germline CDR1 is SGHDT and CDR2 YYEEEE. The CDR3 reads CASSLGQGRYEQYF. The DNA for the CDR3 is TGTGCCAGCAGCTTGGGACAGGGGAGGTACGAGCAGTACTTC.

The chain uses TRBV10-3 and TRBJ2-7, with 9 bases identical to TRBD1. Trimming at V came to 10 bases and at J to 4 bases, leaving 8 bases not matched to a gene. In germline, CDR1 is ENHRY, CDR2 SYGVKD. CDR3 length: 13 residues. This chain's CDR3 is CASGGGQGYEQYF. CDR3 DNA: TGTGCCAGCGGCGGGGGACAGGGTTACGAGCAGTACTTC.

V gene TRBV18 combines with J gene TRBJ1-4; D unclear. The germline CDR1 and CDR2 sequences are KGHSH and LQKENI. The V end was cut by 3 bases, the J end by 13 bases, with 15 bases between. The CDR3 loop spans 13 amino acids. The CDR3: CASSPLERAGLFF. For the CDR3, the DNA is TGTGCCAGCTCACCCCTGGAGAGGGCCGGACTGTTTTTT.

This chain uses TRBV2 with TRBJ2-2; 7 bases line up with TRBD2. This CDR3 contains 13 residues. The germline CDR1 and CDR2 sequences are SNHLY and FYNNEI. Trimming took 6 bases from V and 7 from J; bases not matched to a gene: 5. CDR3 loop: CASRTSWIGELFF. The CDR3 DNA reads TGTGCCAGCAGGACTAGCTGGATCGGGGAGCTGTTTTTT.

The chain links TRBV18 to TRBJ2-7, with 7 nucleotides matching TRBD2. V shed 0 bases, J shed 3 bases, and the junction held 8 bases outside the gene matches. Germline CDR1 and CDR2: KGHSH and LQKENI. This CDR3 is built from 16 residues. The CDR3 loop reads CASSPPGLAVFYEQYF. CDR3 coding DNA: TGTGCCAGCTCACCACCCGGTCTAGCGGTCTTCTACGAGCAGTACTTC.

The chain has TRBV10-3 and TRBJ2-5; 9 positions match TRBD1. V lost 6 bases and J lost 0; bases outside the gene matches: 5. Germline-derived CDR1 and CDR2 are ENHRY and SYGVKD. This CDR3 spans 15 amino acids. CDR3: CAISPGTGNQETQYF. DNA for the CDR3: TGTGCCATCAGCCCCGGGACAGGGAACCAAGAGACCCAGTACTTC.

V and J are TRBV15 and TRBJ2-5; D gene unclear. The CDR3 has 14 amino acids. Trimming pared 0 bases from V and 5 bases from J, leaving 10 bases between. The V gene's germline CDR1 is LNHNV and CDR2 YYDKDF (reference sequence). The CDR3 sequence: CATSRDVGLETQYF. CDR3 sequence (DNA): TGTGCCACCAGCAGAGATGTGGGTTTGGAGACCCAGTACTTC.